The clone carrying this T cell receptor beta chain appeared a single time. The data were produced by immunoSEQ multiplex PCR, yet TCRdb's version contains in-frame clones alone and is incomplete. Among 200,000 to 300,000 clones, about 83% were seen once, and the ten largest hold under 4.5%. This CDR3 has 16 amino acids. CDR1 and CDR2 from the germline V gene are LNHDA and SQIVND (reference sequence). The V and J ends lost 0 bases and 1 base respectively, with 10 bases between them. The record originates from a study of blood T cell repertoires in COVID-19. About the study: Specimens from acute and convalescent COVID-19 originated in the United States, Italy and Spain. PBMCs, B-cell-depleted T cells, or T cells provided the cDNA or gDNA that made up the material.

The source material was peripheral blood. The V and J genes are TRBV19 and TRBJ1-5; D unresolved. The clonotype originates from a man aged 50 or older with acute or convalescent COVID-19. The CDR3 coding sequence is TGTGCCAGTAGTATAGATATCTCGGTGAGCAATCAGCCCCAGCATTTT. Protein: CASSIDISVSNQPQHF.